The sequence of this T cell receptor beta chain was determined in a study of T cell responses to AZD1222 COVID-19 vaccine. Comment on this clone: Its antigen is still unknown.

Germline lookup yields CDR1 SGHRS and CDR2 YFSETQ. This CDR3 contains 17 residues. The junction had 13 bases not matched to a gene; V was cut back by 4 bases and J by 5 bases. Study outcomes and limitations: Elevations in Spike-specific TCR breadth and depth followed administration of two AZD1222 doses. Donors, mostly white British, included more females; clonal diversity was possibly underestimated.

Clones were read by immunoSEQ multiplex PCR, and TCRdb kept only the in-frame ones, dropping some. In the table there are 120,000 or so clones, about 89% of which are singletons. This TCR derives from an adult in good health. Sequenced material: peripheral blood, taken on day 0 of MenACWY control vaccination. This chain joins TRBV5-1 and TRBJ2-7; TRBD1 aligns across 12 bases. CDR3 in amino acids: CASSEGTGGPLSDEQYF. DNA of the CDR3: TGCGCCAGCAGCGAAGGGACAGGGGGCCCTCTAAGCGACGAGCAGTACTTC. Looking up the rest from reference TRBV5-1 and TRBJ2-7 gives the full variable domain: KAGVTQTPRYLIKTRGQQVTLSCSPISGHRSVSWYQQTPGQGLQFLFEYFSETQRNKGNFPGRFSGRQFSNSRSEMNVSTLELGDSALYLCASSEGTGGPLSDEQYFGPGTRLTVT.